This passage covers 32 T cell receptor beta chains from one sample sequenced in a study of blood T cell repertoires in COVID-19. Assay: immunoSEQ multiplex PCR; the TCRdb copy retains only in-frame clones and omits some. The sample yields 250,000 to 300,000 clones, 80% to 85% seen once. Source material: PBMCs or T cells enriched from blood (not recorded which). These receptors originate from a man aged 50 to 60 who had recovered from COVID-19.

The table lists this clone with a count of one. The chain's CDR3 is CASSPAARGETQYF. Here the CDR3 DNA reads TGTGCCAGCAGCCCCGCCGCCCGAGGGGAGACCCAGTACTTC. V usage is TRBV7-3 and J usage is TRBJ2-5; the D gene is possibly TRBD2 (5 bases). Germline lookup yields CDR1 SGHTA and CDR2 FQGTGA. The CDR3 runs 14 residues. Trimming removed 5 bases at V and 5 bases at J, with 15 bases between.

This chain uses TRBV12-3 or TRBV12-4 with TRBJ1-4; 8 bases match TRBD1. The CDR3 runs 13 residues. V lost 6 bases to trimming and J lost 8 bases; unmatched junction nucleotides: 5. The CDR3 sequence is CASRPRQGEKLFF. In DNA, the CDR3 is TGTGCCAGCAGACCACGACAGGGGGAAAAACTGTTTTTT.

V usage is TRBV6-5 and J usage is TRBJ2-7, with D possibly TRBD1 on 6 matching bases. Trimming removed 2 bases at V and 3 bases at J, with 11 bases between. This CDR3 is built from 14 residues. CDR1 and CDR2 from the germline V gene are MNHEY and SVGAGI. The CDR3 loop is CASSYGWGLYEQYF. For the CDR3, the DNA is TGTGCCAGCAGTTACGGTTGGGGGCTCTACGAGCAGTACTTC.

This rearrangement joins TRBV10-3 to TRBJ1-2; D perhaps matches TRBD1 (6 bases). The germline V gene encodes CDR1 ENHRY and CDR2 SYGVKD. There are 15 residues in the CDR3. V lost 1 base and J 2 bases, leaving 11 bases between the germline ends. The CDR3: CAISEFTGNNYGYTF. CDR3 sequence (DNA): TGTGCCATCAGTGAGTTTACAGGGAACAACTATGGCTACACCTTC.

This clone was detected once. This chain links TRBV19 with TRBJ1-6; possibly TRBD1 for D (5 bases). Germline loops: CDR1 LNHDA, CDR2 SQIVND (reference sequence). V shed 6 bases and J shed 8 bases, with 14 bases lying between them. CDR3 length: 14 amino acids. In DNA, the CDR3 is TGTGCCAGTAGGAACACAGGTCAATATTCACCCCTCCACTTT. Translating gives CASRNTGQYSPLHF.

The chain recombines TRBV28 with TRBJ2-6; the D gene is possibly TRBD1 (5 bases). The CDR3 consists of 15 residues. Germline V gives CDR1 MDHEN, CDR2 SYDVKM. Deletions cut 5 bases from V and 4 bases from J, with 12 bases between. In nucleotides, the CDR3 is TGTGCCAGCAGTACTACAGGTCTCGGGGCCAACGTCCTGACTTTC. It encodes CASSTTGLGANVLTF.

V gene TRBV7-6 combines with J gene TRBJ2-4; 8 positions agree with TRBD1. The CDR3 extends over 13 amino acids. V was pared by 5 bases and J by 8 bases, with 5 bases of the junction left unmatched. Per germline, CDR1 SGHVS and CDR2 FNYEAQ. The chain's CDR3 is CASSHGQGDIQYF. The CDR3 DNA is TGTGCCAGCAGCCACGGACAGGGTGACATTCAGTACTTC.

V gene TRBV7-2 combines with J gene TRBJ2-1, with TRBD2 identical over 9 bases. There are 13 residues in the CDR3. The germline CDR1 and CDR2 sequences are SGHTA and FQGNSA. The ends lost 4 bases at V and 8 bases at J; junction bases unmatched: 3. CDR3 nucleotide sequence: TGTGCCAGCAGCTGGACTAGCGAGGATGAGCAGTTCTTC. Amino acids: CASSWTSEDEQFF.

This rearrangement joins TRBV4-2 to TRBJ2-7, with 11 bases identical to TRBD2. Germline V gene sequence: CDR1 LGHNA, CDR2 YNFKEQ. The CDR3 is made up of 15 amino acids. V shed 4 bases, J shed 6 bases, and the junction held 8 bases outside the gene matches. CDR3 nucleotides: TGTGCCAGCAGCCGTCGGCTAGCGGGAGGTGGCGAGCAGTACTTC. Its translation: CASSRRLAGGGEQYF.

This chain links TRBV12-5 with TRBJ1-5; 9 nucleotides align to TRBD1. The germline V gene encodes CDR1 LGHNT and CDR2 FRNRAP. Trimming took 8 bases from V and 2 from J; bases not matched to a gene: 4. CDR3 size: 14 residues. As DNA, the CDR3 is TGTGCTAGTACAGGGGGCCTCGGCAATCAGCCCCAGCATTTT. Translating gives CASTGGLGNQPQHF.

This clone showed up just a few times. This sequence joins TRBV7-2 and TRBJ1-3, with a weak D call TRBD1 (5 bases). CDR1 and CDR2 from the germline V gene are SGHTA and FQGNSA. The CDR3 length is 15 residues. Trimming cost V 5 bases and J 3 bases, with 14 bases left between them. CDR3 in DNA: TGTGCCAGCAGCCTCACAACAGGACATGGAAACACCATATATTTT. Amino acids: CASSLTTGHGNTIYF.

The V call is TRBV2, the J call TRBJ1-2, with 8 nucleotides matching TRBD1. Germline CDR1 reads SNHLY; CDR2 reads FYNNEI. The CDR3 consists of 17 residues. V was pared by 6 bases and J by 2 bases, with 14 bases of the junction left unmatched. CDR3 protein: CASRPGAGGAVNYGYTF. DNA of the CDR3: TGTGCCAGCAGGCCGGGGGCAGGGGGCGCAGTCAACTATGGCTACACCTTC. Filled out from reference TRBV2 and TRBJ1-2, the complete variable domain reads EPEVTQTPSHQVTQMGQEVILRCVPISNHLYFYWYRQILGQKVEFLVSFYNNEISEKSEIFDDQFSVERPDGSNFTLKIRSTKLEDSAMYFCASRPGAGGAVNYGYTFGSGTRLTVV.

The rearrangement uses TRBV12-5 and TRBJ1-2; no definite D call. The CDR3 spans 14 residues. The ends were cut back, 0 bases at V and 8 bases at J, with 13 bases in the middle. From germline, CDR1 is LGHNT and CDR2 FRNRAP. This CDR3 reads CASGLVRQTDGYTF. In DNA form, the CDR3 reads TGTGCTAGTGGTTTGGTAAGACAAACCGACGGCTACACCTTC.

The CDR3 DNA sequence: TGTGCCAGCAGCTTGGTACCTCCTAGTATTAATGAGCAGTTCTTC. This codes for CASSLVPPSINEQFF. The J gene is TRBJ2-1, the V gene TRBV5-6; D ambiguous. Germline CDR1 is SGHDT and CDR2 is YYEEEE. Trimming removed 0 bases from V and 7 bases from J, with 14 bases in between. The CDR3 covers 15 residues.

The chain joins TRBV7-9 to TRBJ1-6; perhaps TRBD1 as D (5 bases). The V end lost 1 base, the J end lost 5 bases, and 18 bases lay between the germline ends. This CDR3 has 18 amino acids. CDR1 SEHNR and CDR2 FQNEAQ come from the germline V gene (reference sequence). This CDR3 reads CASSLGGWGKGHNSPLHF. CDR3 nucleotides: TGTGCCAGCAGCTTAGGAGGATGGGGCAAGGGTCATAATTCACCCCTCCACTTT.

This clone occurred a few times. This chain links TRBV10-1 with TRBJ2-1, with 12 bases identical to TRBD2. Losses at the gene ends were 1 base for V and 4 bases for J; bases not matched to a gene: 2. CDR1 is WNHNN, CDR2 SYGVQD, per germline (reference sequence). The CDR3 runs to 16 residues. CDR3 bases: TGCGCCAGCAGTGAGTTACTAGCGGGGGGATACAATGAGCAGTTCTTC. Its protein product is CASSELLAGGYNEQFF.

The CDR3 coding sequence is TGTGCCAGCACTAGACCGGGACTTTTGCTCGAGCAGTACTTC. Residues: CASTRPGLLLEQYF. The rearrangement joins TRBV28 to TRBJ2-7, with a tentative D call TRBD2 (6 bases). The CDR3 contains 14 residues. From germline, CDR1 is MDHEN and CDR2 SYDVKM. V was cut by 7 bases and J by 6 bases, with 19 bases left in between. The variable domain in full, with the rest retrieved from reference TRBV28 and TRBJ2-7, is DVKVTQSSRYLVKRTGEKVFLECVQDMDHENMFWYRQDPGLGLRLIYFSYDVKMKEKGDIPEGYSVSREKKERFSLILESASTNQTSMYLCASTRPGLLLEQYFGPGTRLTVT.

The chain carries TRBV4-3 and TRBJ1-2; weak D call: TRBD1 (6 bases). The germline gives CDR1 LGHNA, CDR2 YSLEER. This CDR3 region has 14 residues. V was clipped by 2 bases and J by 4 bases, with 11 bases between them. The CDR3 DNA reads as TGCGCCAGCAGCCAACGGGGAGGGGGCTATGGCTACACCTTC. It specifies CASSQRGGGYGYTF.

The V gene is TRBV7-9, the J gene TRBJ1-4; tentatively, D is TRBD1 (6 bases). The CDR3 loop spans 17 amino acids. Germline CDR1 and CDR2: SEHNR and FQNEAQ (reference sequence). Trimming cost V 6 bases and J 3 bases, with 20 bases left between them. The CDR3 spells CASSFHMGGPANEKLFF. The CDR3, as DNA: TGTGCCAGCAGTTTCCACATGGGGGGGCCGGCTAATGAAAAACTGTTTTTT.

The chain is built from TRBV28 and TRBJ2-7, with D tentatively TRBD2 (6 bases). Trimming cost V 6 bases and J 7 bases, with 16 bases left between them. Germline V gene data show CDR1 as MDHEN and CDR2 as SYDVKM. This CDR3 region has 13 residues. The CDR3 DNA is TGTGCCAGCAGCCGCGAGATTGGAGGGGAGCAGTACTTC. It codes for CASSREIGGEQYF.

Of note for this clone: The junction shows a germline mismatch at one end, possibly a read error. DNA for the CDR3: TGCGCCAGCTCCCGGGGACTCGACACCTTC. Translation: CASSRGLDTF. This chain uses TRBV4-2 with TRBJ1-2; a possible D gene is TRBD1 (5 bases). In germline, CDR1 is LGHNA, CDR2 YNFKEQ. The length of the CDR3 is 10 residues.

The chain is built from TRBV19 and TRBJ2-2; 7 bases match TRBD2. The CDR3 is 17 amino acids. CDR1 and CDR2 (germline): LNHDA, SQIVND (reference sequence). Trimming cost V 0 bases and J 3 bases; bases outside gene matches: 7. This CDR3 is CASSIENSGRYTGELFF. CDR3 nucleotides: TGTGCCAGTAGTATAGAAAATAGCGGGCGTTACACCGGGGAGCTGTTTTTT.

The rearrangement uses TRBV29-1 and TRBJ2-5, with a tentative D call TRBD1 (5 bases). CDR3 length equals 13 residues. Germline values: CDR1 SQVTM, CDR2 ANQGSEA. Trimming removed 7 bases at V and 5 bases at J, with 17 bases between. The DNA for the CDR3 is TGCAGCGCGGCGGCAGGGTCATACGAGACCCAGTACTTC. Amino acid sequence: CSAAAGSYETQYF.

V gene TRBV24-1 combines with J gene TRBJ2-3; maybe TRBD2 (5 bases). CDR1 and CDR2 (germline): KGHDR, SFDVKD. The CDR3 totals 15 residues. V was trimmed by 0 bases and J by 7 bases, leaving 13 bases between them. The CDR3 loop is CATSDLGSGGNTQYF. The DNA of the CDR3 is TGTGCCACCAGTGATTTGGGAAGCGGTGGAAATACGCAGTATTTT.

This clone was picked up a small number of times. The CDR3 DNA reads TGTGCCAGCAGCCCGCTAGGGGGTACGCAGTATTTT. Residues: CASSPLGGTQYF. The chain couples TRBV7-3 to TRBJ2-3, with D perhaps TRBD1 (6 bases). Trimming removed 5 bases from V and 8 bases from J, with 11 bases in between. Germline CDR1 reads SGHTA; CDR2 reads FQGTGA. CDR3 size: 12 residues.

The CDR3 sequence is CASSLLSAGDYGYTF. DNA for the CDR3: TGTGCCAGCAGCTTACTCTCGGCGGGGGACTATGGCTACACCTTC. The chain joins TRBV7-6 to TRBJ1-2; the D gene is possibly TRBD1 (5 bases). The CDR3 is 15 residues long. Trimming stripped 2 bases from V and 3 bases from J, with 13 bases between. In germline, CDR1 is SGHVS, CDR2 FNYEAQ.

The chain is built from TRBV12-3 or TRBV12-4 and TRBJ2-2; D is unclear. The ends were cut back, 3 bases at V and 1 base at J, with 3 bases in the middle. The CDR3 contains 13 residues. CDR3 sequence: CASSFWNTGELFF. CDR3 DNA: TGTGCCAGCAGTTTCTGGAACACCGGGGAGCTGTTTTTT.

The genes are TRBV19 and TRBJ1-1; D is possibly TRBD1 (5 bases). V lost 8 bases and J 9 bases, leaving 25 bases between the germline ends. The CDR3 runs to 15 residues. Germline CDR1 and CDR2: LNHDA and SQIVND (reference sequence). The CDR3 sequence: CASSLDRVGGFKAFF. CDR3 in DNA: TGTGCCAGTTCCCTAGACCGGGTCGGGGGTTTCAAAGCTTTCTTT.

V gene TRBV29-1 combines with J gene TRBJ2-7, with 7 nucleotides matching TRBD1. V was pared by 6 bases and J by 6 bases, with 11 bases of the junction left unmatched. Germline assignment: CDR1 SQVTM and CDR2 ANQGSEA. CDR3 length equals 13 residues. The CDR3 DNA reads as TGCAGCGTCCTGACAGGGAACTCTCCCGAGCAGTACTTC. Amino acids: CSVLTGNSPEQYF.

This sequence joins TRBV29-1 and TRBJ1-1; D remains ambiguous. The CDR3 is 13 residues long. CDR1 is SQVTM and CDR2 is ANQGSEA in the germline V gene. Trimming left V 0 bases short and J 0 bases short, with 5 bases between. CDR3 coding DNA: TGCAGCGTTGAAGAACAGATGAACACTGAAGCTTTCTTT. Translating it yields CSVEEQMNTEAFF.

The chain has TRBV19 and TRBJ2-1; 9 bases fit TRBD2. This CDR3 comprises 14 residues. The ends lost 11 bases at V and 7 bases at J; junction bases unmatched: 12. The germline CDR1 and CDR2 sequences are LNHDA and SQIVND (reference sequence). Here the CDR3 DNA reads TGTGCCCATAGCGCGGGAGGGATCGGGAATGAGCAGTTCTTC. As protein: CAHSAGGIGNEQFF.

This chain joins TRBV18 and TRBJ1-6; 8 bases fit TRBD1. The V gene's germline CDR1 is KGHSH and CDR2 LQKENI. CDR3 length equals 15 residues. The ends lost 6 bases at V and 7 bases at J; junction bases unmatched: 8. The CDR3 here is CASSGGTGRNSPLHF. CDR3 DNA sequence: TGTGCCAGCTCGGGAGGGACAGGACGCAATTCACCCCTCCACTTT.